These 14 T cell receptor beta chains originate from one sample sequenced in a study of T cell clones after liver transplantation. Sequencing was performed with immunoSEQ multiplex PCR; in TCRdb, only in-frame clones are kept and a portion is missing. This repertoire shows nearly 55,000 clones, approximately 88% found once; its top ten account for over 7%. The sequences come from CD4+ T cells from blood, collected before liver transplant. All receptors derive from a human donor who received a liver transplant.

The chain combines TRBV4-1 with TRBJ1-2, with D perhaps matching TRBD1 (5 bases). Germline V lookup: CDR1 MGHRA, CDR2 YSYEKL. Trimming removed 4 bases from V and 4 bases from J, with 19 bases in between. There are 16 residues in the CDR3. The CDR3 region has the DNA TGCGCCAGCAGCCGGGAAAAGGGGACGAGTACCTATGGCTACACCTTC. Its translation: CASSREKGTSTYGYTF.

The chain links TRBV18 to TRBJ2-7; 7 positions agree with TRBD2. V shed 3 bases, J shed 3 bases, and the junction held 8 bases outside the gene matches. CDR1 is KGHSH, CDR2 LQKENI, per germline. The CDR3 is 15 amino acids. This CDR3 reads CASSPRSSGNYEQYF. DNA of the CDR3: TGTGCCAGCTCACCCCGGTCGAGCGGGAACTACGAGCAGTACTTC.

The chain uses TRBV10-3 and TRBJ2-3; 8 bases map to TRBD2. The CDR3 sequence is 15 residues long. Germline CDR1 ENHRY, CDR2 SYGVKD. With 6 bases clipped from V and 7 bases from J, the junction kept 12 bases outside the gene matches. CDR3 sequence (DNA): TGTGCCATCAGGTCGACTAGCGTTCAAATGTATACGCAGTATTTT. It translates to CAIRSTSVQMYTQYF.

Only one count was recorded for this clone. The rearrangement uses TRBV18 and TRBJ2-5, with TRBD1 as a possible D gene (6 bases). Germline CDR1 reads KGHSH; CDR2 reads LQKENI. The CDR3 consists of 14 residues. Trimming left V 3 bases short and J 3 bases short, with 11 bases between. CDR3 nucleotides: TGTGCCAGCTCACCTATGAGGGGGAAAGAGACCCAGTACTTC. It encodes CASSPMRGKETQYF. Using reference TRBV18 and TRBJ2-5 for the parts outside the CDR3, the full variable domain is NAGVMQNPRHLVRRRGQEARLRCSPMKGHSHVYWYRQLPEEGLKFMVYLQKENIIDESGMPKERFSAEFPKEGPSILRIQQVVRGDSAAYFCASSPMRGKETQYFGPGTRLLVL.

The V call is TRBV7-2, the J call TRBJ2-3; 8 nucleotides line up with TRBD2. Germline CDR1 is SGHTA and CDR2 is FQGNSA. Losses at the gene ends were 1 base for V and 2 bases for J; bases not matched to a gene: 8. The CDR3 consists of 17 residues. The CDR3 here is CASSLGRGGGPTDTQYF. The CDR3 region has the DNA TGTGCCAGCAGCTTAGGACGGGGGGGCGGGCCCACAGATACGCAGTATTTT.

The chain couples TRBV6-5 to TRBJ2-1; TRBD2 aligns across 9 bases. Germline-derived CDR1 and CDR2 are MNHEY and SVGAGI. This CDR3 has 14 residues. Unmatched junction bases numbered 6, after V lost 6 bases and J lost 6 bases. The DNA of the CDR3 is TGTGCCAGCAGATCCGGGACTAGCCTCAATGAGCAGTTCTTC. Translation: CASRSGTSLNEQFF.

The rearrangement joins TRBV5-1 to TRBJ1-3; D unclear. This CDR3 is 16 amino acids long. Germline loops: CDR1 SGHRS, CDR2 YFSETQ. V was trimmed by 4 bases and J by 0 bases, leaving 14 bases between them. CDR3 DNA sequence: TGCGCCAGCAGCCTACAGCAAAGTTCCTCTGGAAACACCATATATTTT. It is translated as CASSLQQSSSGNTIYF.

The chain carries TRBV7-6 and TRBJ2-3; the match to TRBD2 covers 10 bases. CDR1 SGHVS and CDR2 FNYEAQ come from the germline V gene. The V and J ends lost 2 bases and 4 bases, in that order; junction bases with no gene match: 3. This CDR3 has 15 amino acids. CDR3 residues: CASSLNSGGPDTQYF. Here the CDR3 DNA reads TGTGCCAGCAGCTTAAATAGCGGGGGGCCAGATACGCAGTATTTT.

This sequence joins TRBV7-9 and TRBJ2-5; the D gene could be TRBD1 or TRBD2 (5 bases each). Germline assignment: CDR1 SEHNR and CDR2 FQNEAQ (reference sequence). V was pared by 1 base and J by 0 bases, with 9 bases between. The CDR3 is 15 residues long. The DNA for the CDR3 is TGTGCCAGCAGCTTAGGGGGCGGGCACCAAGAGACCCAGTACTTC. It specifies CASSLGGGHQETQYF.

The chain is built from TRBV18 and TRBJ2-3, with a tentative D call TRBD1 (6 bases). The V gene lost 2 bases and the J gene lost 4 bases, with 16 bases spanning the gap. The CDR3 has 16 residues. Germline assignment: CDR1 KGHSH and CDR2 LQKENI. The CDR3 coding sequence is TGTGCCAGCTCACCAAAGGACAGTCTGGCAGCAGATACGCAGTATTTT. Amino acids: CASSPKDSLAADTQYF.

The V call is TRBV6-1, the J call TRBJ1-3; D is undetermined. V lost 4 bases and J 1 base, leaving 8 bases between the germline ends. CDR1 is MNHNS and CDR2 is SASEGT in the germline V gene. This CDR3 is 14 amino acids long. Written as DNA, the CDR3 is TGTGCCAGCAGTGCGGCGCTATCTGGAAACACCATATATTTT. Translation gives CASSAALSGNTIYF.

This chain's CDR3 is CASSMAGAHSEQYF. The CDR3 bases are TGTGCCAGTTCGATGGCAGGGGCACATTCCGAGCAGTACTTC. This chain joins TRBV19 and TRBJ2-7; maybe TRBD1 (6 bases). V dropped 8 bases and J dropped 6 bases, with 20 bases sitting between them. The germline V gene encodes CDR1 LNHDA and CDR2 SQIVND (reference sequence). The CDR3 spans 14 residues.

The V and J genes are TRBV9 and TRBJ2-2; 10 bases are a match to TRBD1. This CDR3 comprises 15 residues. From germline, CDR1 is SGDLS and CDR2 YYNGEE. With 3 bases clipped from V and 6 bases from J, the junction kept 5 bases outside the gene matches. The CDR3 reads CASSGDRGQSGELFF. In DNA, the CDR3 is TGTGCCAGCAGCGGCGACAGGGGGCAGTCCGGGGAGCTGTTTTTT.

This rearrangement joins TRBV2 to TRBJ2-1, with 7 bases matching TRBD1. Germline CDR1 SNHLY, CDR2 FYNNEI. This CDR3 is 13 amino acids long. With 5 bases clipped from V and 6 bases from J, the junction kept 4 bases outside the gene matches. DNA for the CDR3: TGTGCCAGCAGTCCGGGACAGTCCAATGAGCAGTTCTTC. Residues: CASSPGQSNEQFF.